The rows below give T cell receptor beta chains drawn from one sample of a study of OX40 agonist ivuxolimab in advanced cancers. The table came from immunoSEQ multiplex PCR; TCRdb's copy has only in-frame clones and leaves some out. The sample lists around 53,000 clones; roughly nine tenths were seen once. The sample consisted of CD4+ or CD8+ T cells sorted from blood, taken in a trial of the OX40 agonist ivuxolimab. These receptor sequences come from an adult with an advanced solid tumor such as melanoma, head and neck, liver or kidney cancer. The CDR3 runs from the conserved cysteine through the conserved F or W. A D gene is named only where the DNA matches it firmly. Size is stated for part of the rows, as once, few or many counts, or as a class when the clone is expanded.

>TRBJ2-5|TRBD1|NA|TRBV28
TGTGCCAGCAGTCCGGGGACAGGTCTAACGGGTGAGACCCAGTACTTC
CASSPGTGLTGETQYF
>TRBJ1-1|NA|NA|TRBV30
TGTGCCTGGAGTGTAGGCCGGATGAACACTGAAGCTTTCTTT
CAWSVGRMNTEAFF
>TRBJ2-5|TRBD1|NA|TRBV5-1
TGCGCCAGCAGCTTCGGGACAGGGGGTGAGGAGACCCAGTACTTC
CASSFGTGGEETQYF
>TRBJ1-6|NA|NA|TRBV30
TGTGCCTGGAAGGTGGAGGGGGAGAATTCACCCCTCCACTTT
CAWKVEGENSPLHF
>TRBJ1-2|TRBD1|NA|TRBV19
TGTGCCAGTAGTTCAGAGACAGGGGGCTGGCGTGGCTACACCTTC
CASSSETGGWRGYTF
>TRBJ2-7|NA|NA|TRBV5-1
TGCGCCAGCAGCTTGGGTGGCACATCCTACGAGCAGTACTTC
CASSLGGTSYEQYF
>TRBJ1-6|NA|NA|TRBV30
TGTGCCTGGAAAGTACATGGGACTAATTCACCCCTCCACTTT
CAWKVHGTNSPLHF
>TRBJ2-1|TRBD2|NA|TRBV11-2
TGTGCCAGCAGCCAGATTGTACTAGCGGGGGGTTACAATGAGCAGTTCTTC
CASSQIVLAGGYNEQFF
>TRBJ2-1|NA|few|TRBV6-1
TGTGCCAGCCTTTGGGGGTCGTCATCCGATGAGCAGTTCTTC
CASLWGSSSDEQFF
>TRBJ1-1|TRBD1|NA|TRBV2
TGTGCCGGTTCCGGGACAGGGGACACTGAAGCTTTCTTT
CAGSGTGDTEAFF
>TRBJ1-2|TRBD1|once|TRBV28
TGTGCCAGCAGTCGCACGGGGACAGGGGGTGGCTACACCTTC
CASSRTGTGGGYTF
>TRBJ1-5|NA|NA|TRBV30
TGTGCCTGGAGTGTGTTTGCGGATCAGCCCCAGCATTTT
CAWSVFADQPQHF
>TRBJ2-7|NA|NA|TRBV4-1
TGCGCCAGCAGCCAGGCTTTTGGGGGACCGCCCTACGAGCAGTACTTC
CASSQAFGGPPYEQYF
>TRBJ2-7|TRBD2|NA|TRBV5-1
TGCGCCAGCAGCCTTGTGGGAGGGAGGGGCACTTACGAGCAGTACTTC
CASSLVGGRGTYEQYF
>TRBJ1-1|NA|NA|TRBV6-5
TGTGCCAGCAGTTACGATCCAGGGGTCACTGAAGCTTTCTTT
CASSYDPGVTEAFF
>TRBJ1-2|TRBD1|NA|TRBV4-2
TGTGCCAGCAGCCAAGCACAGGGGATCTATGGCTACACCTTC
CASSQAQGIYGYTF
>TRBJ1-2|NA|NA|TRBV30
TGTGCCTGGAGTGTACTGCGGGACTATGGCTACACCTTC
CAWSVLRDYGYTF
>TRBJ2-7|TRBD1|NA|TRBV19
TGTGCCAGTAGTAGGGGGACAGGGGGATACTACGAGCAGTACTTC
CASSRGTGGYYEQYF
>TRBJ2-1|NA|NA|TRBV5-1
TGCGCCAGCAGCCCCACAGGCGGCAATGAGCAGTTCTTC
CASSPTGGNEQFF
>TRBJ2-7|TRBD1|once|TRBV11-2
TGTGCCAGCAGCATTGGGACAGGGGAATACGAGCAGTACTTC
CASSIGTGEYEQYF
>TRBJ2-3|NA|NA|TRBV9
TGTGCCAGCAGCGTAGCTTTAGATACGCAGTATTTT
CASSVALDTQYF
>TRBJ1-1|NA|NA|TRBV19
TGTGCCAGTAGTGTTTCAGGGGCCGTGAACACTGAAGCTTTCTTT
CASSVSGAVNTEAFF
>TRBJ1-2|NA|NA|TRBV6-1
TGTGCCAGCAGACTCGGGGAGGGCTATGGCTACACCTTC
CASRLGEGYGYTF
>TRBJ1-2|NA|NA|TRBV5-4
TGTGCCAGCAGCTTCGGAGGGAACTATGGCTACACCTTC
CASSFGGNYGYTF
>TRBJ1-2|NA|NA|TRBV30
TGTGCCTGGAGTTTTCCGCCCGACTATGGCTACACCTTC
CAWSFPPDYGYTF
>TRBJ1-6|TRBD1|NA|TRBV5-6
TGTGCCAGCAGGCAGACCGGGACAGGACATAATTCACCCCTCCACTTT
CASRQTGTGHNSPLHF
>TRBJ1-1|NA|NA|TRBV30
TGTGCCTGGGGATGGACCCAGAACACTGAAGCTTTCTTT
CAWGWTQNTEAFF
>TRBJ2-1|NA|NA|TRBV12-5
TGTGCTACCCGAAGGACAGAAACTTACAATGAGCAGTTCTTC
CATRRTETYNEQFF
>TRBJ2-7|TRBD1|NA|TRBV18
TGTGCCAGCGCTGAAGGGGGCCCCTACGAGCAGTACTTC
CASAEGGPYEQYF
>TRBJ1-1|NA|NA|TRBV9
TGTGCCAGCAGCGTTCAGGGTTCGGACACTGAAGCTTTCTTT
CASSVQGSDTEAFF
>TRBJ2-3|NA|NA|TRBV5-1
TGCGCCAGCTCCACGCCTAGCACAGATACGCAGTATTTT
CASSTPSTDTQYF
>TRBJ1-2|NA|NA|TRBV19
TGTGCCAGTAGTATAGTCCAGGGGACCTATGGCTACACCTTC
CASSIVQGTYGYTF
>TRBJ1-6|NA|NA|TRBV5-1
TGCGCCAGCAGCTTGAACAGGCTGGGATCACCCCTCCACTTT
CASSLNRLGSPLHF
>TRBJ1-1|NA|NA|TRBV18
TGTGCCAGCTCACCACCTCATATGGTGAACACTGAAGCTTTCTTT
CASSPPHMVNTEAFF
>TRBJ2-4|NA|few|TRBV2
TGTGCCAGCACCAGGGTGGATAACATTCAGTACTTC
CASTRVDNIQYF
>TRBJ1-1|TRBD1|once|TRBV5-5
TGTGCCAGCAGCGCCCGGGACAGGGAAGCTTTCTTT
CASSARDREAFF
>TRBJ1-5|NA|NA|TRBV29-1
TGCAGCGTCGTTGAGGGTGAGGCGCAGCCCCAGCATTTT
CSVVEGEAQPQHF
>TRBJ1-1|NA|NA|TRBV10-3
TGTGCCATCAGAAGGACAGACGTGAACACTGAAGCTTTCTTT
CAIRRTDVNTEAFF
>TRBJ2-7|NA|NA|TRBV7-8
TGTGCCAGCAGCTTAGGGCAGGACTCTGACGAGCAGTACTTC
CASSLGQDSDEQYF
>TRBJ2-1|TRBD1|NA|TRBV30
TGTGCCTGTACATCGTTGGGACAGGGTGCGAATGAGCAGTTCTTC
CACTSLGQGANEQFF
>TRBJ2-2|TRBD2|NA|TRBV30
TGTGCCTGGAGTGTACTAGCGGGGGTCACCGGGGAGCTGTTTTTT
CAWSVLAGVTGELFF
>TRBJ2-7|TRBD1|NA|TRBV19
TGTGCCAGTAGGACGGACAGGGTAAGGAACGAGCAGTACTTC
CASRTDRVRNEQYF
>TRBJ2-5|TRBD2|NA|TRBV6-5
TGTGCCAGCAGGCGGGGGGGTCCGCAAGAGACCCAGTACTTC
CASRRGGPQETQYF
>TRBJ2-5|TRBD1|NA|TRBV9
TGTGCCAGCAGCGTAGTGGGGACAGGGGGAGAGACCCAGTACTTC
CASSVVGTGGETQYF
>TRBJ2-7|NA|few|TRBV11-2
TGTGCCAGCAGCTTGTTTAAGGGGACCTACGAGCAGTACTTC
CASSLFKGTYEQYF
>TRBJ1-1|NA|few|TRBV29-1
TGCAGCGTTCGGGCGGCAGACAAATACACTGAAGCTTTCTTT
CSVRAADKYTEAFF
>TRBJ2-3|NA|NA|TRBV29-1
TGCAGCGTGCCATCCGGGCCCCGGGGATCAGATACGCAGTATTTT
CSVPSGPRGSDTQYF
>TRBJ2-1|NA|NA|TRBV7-2
TGTGCCAGCAGCTTAGACTGGGGCCTTTACAATGAGCAGTTCTTC
CASSLDWGLYNEQFF
>TRBJ1-1|NA|NA|TRBV18
TGTGCCAGCTCACCAAGAACGGCGGGTGACACTGAAGCTTTCTTT
CASSPRTAGDTEAFF
>TRBJ2-7|NA|NA|TRBV28
TGTGCCAGCAGTCCTATCAACGGGCCTCTAGGGTACGAGCAGTACTTC
CASSPINGPLGYEQYF
>TRBJ2-1|TRBD2|NA|TRBV4-2
TGTGCCAGCAGCCATGTAAGCGGGGGAGTTTACAATGAGCAGTTCTTC
CASSHVSGGVYNEQFF
>TRBJ2-1|NA|NA|TRBV5-1
TGCGCCAGCAGCCCGAGTCCAACAGAAGCTTACAACAATGAGCAGTTCTTC
CASSPSPTEAYNNEQFF
>TRBJ1-5|NA|NA|TRBV19
TGTGCCAGTAGTGCGTCATCGGGGTTTGGCAATCAGCCCCAGCATTTT
CASSASSGFGNQPQHF